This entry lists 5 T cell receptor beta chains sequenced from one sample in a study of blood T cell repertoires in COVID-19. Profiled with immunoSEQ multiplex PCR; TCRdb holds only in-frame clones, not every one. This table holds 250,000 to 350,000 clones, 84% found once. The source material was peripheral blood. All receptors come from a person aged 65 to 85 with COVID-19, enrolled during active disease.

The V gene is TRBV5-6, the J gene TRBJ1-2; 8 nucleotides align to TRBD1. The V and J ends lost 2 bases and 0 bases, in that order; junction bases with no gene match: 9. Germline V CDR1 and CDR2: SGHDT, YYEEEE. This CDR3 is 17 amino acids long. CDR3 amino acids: CASSLDTGTGSNYGYTF. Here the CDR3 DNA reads TGTGCCAGCAGCTTAGATACTGGGACAGGCTCTAACTATGGCTACACCTTC.

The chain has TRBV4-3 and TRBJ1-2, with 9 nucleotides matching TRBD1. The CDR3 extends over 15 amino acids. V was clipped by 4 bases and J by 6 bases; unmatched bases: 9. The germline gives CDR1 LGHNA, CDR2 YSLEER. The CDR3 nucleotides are TGCGCCAGCAGCCGAGCGGGACAGGGTGGCGATGGCTACACCTTC. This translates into CASSRAGQGGDGYTF.

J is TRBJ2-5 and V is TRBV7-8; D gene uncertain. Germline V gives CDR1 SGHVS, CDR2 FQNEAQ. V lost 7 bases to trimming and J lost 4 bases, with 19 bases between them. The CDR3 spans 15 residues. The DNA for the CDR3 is TGTGCCAGCACCGAGACCCGGCAGGAAGCAGAGACCCAGTACTTC. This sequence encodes CASTETRQEAETQYF.

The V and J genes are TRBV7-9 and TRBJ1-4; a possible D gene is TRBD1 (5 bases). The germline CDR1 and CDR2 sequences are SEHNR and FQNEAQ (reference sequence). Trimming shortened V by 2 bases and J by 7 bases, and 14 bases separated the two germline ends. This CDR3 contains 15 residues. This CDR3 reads CASSLLGGAGEKLFF. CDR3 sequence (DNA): TGTGCCAGCAGCTTATTGGGGGGAGCTGGTGAAAAACTGTTTTTT. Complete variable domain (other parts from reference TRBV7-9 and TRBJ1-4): DTGVSQNPRHKITKRGQNVTFRCDPISEHNRLYWYRQTLGQGPEFLTYFQNEAQLEKSRLLSDRFSAERPKGSFSTLEIQRTEQGDSAMYLCASSLLGGAGEKLFFGSGTQLSVL.

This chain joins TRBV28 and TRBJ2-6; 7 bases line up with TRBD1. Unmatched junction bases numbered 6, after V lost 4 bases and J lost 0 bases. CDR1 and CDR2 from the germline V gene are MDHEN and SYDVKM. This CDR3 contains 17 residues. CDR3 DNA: TGTGCCAGCAGTTCCCGGACAGGAGCCTCTGGGGCCAACGTCCTGACTTTC. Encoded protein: CASSSRTGASGANVLTF.